This TCR beta chain was profiled in a study of blood T cell repertoires in COVID-19. For the study at large: In each case, the material was cDNA or gDNA derived from T cells, B-cell-depleted T cells, or PBMCs.

Original analysis: Nucleated cell number was recorded as an estimate derived from reference gene primer amplification. The protocol was immunoSEQ multiplex PCR, while the TCRdb copy is restricted to in-frame clones and leaves out a portion. For V, J and clone size, that table is used; D and trimming come from the DNA. This table holds 200,000 to 250,000 clones, 86% found once. Per the germline V gene, CDR1 is LNHDA and CDR2 is SQIVND (reference sequence). V lost 3 bases to trimming and J lost 4 bases, with 13 bases between them. This CDR3 region has 15 residues. The source material was peripheral blood. The clonotype comes from an older man with acute or convalescent COVID-19. The chain carries TRBV19 and TRBJ2-1, with D tentatively TRBD1 (5 bases). The CDR3 bases are TGTGCCAGTAGTATTCGACAGAGAGTTTACAATGAGCAGTTCTTC. This codes for CASSIRQRVYNEQFF. The full variable domain, rest sourced from reference TRBV19 and TRBJ2-1, is DGGITQSPKYLFRKEGQNVTLSCEQNLNHDAMYWYRQDPGQGLRLIYYSQIVNDFQKGDIAEGYSVSREKKESFPLTVTSAQKNPTAFYLCASSIRQRVYNEQFFGPGTRLTVL.